What follows is one TCR beta chain and its context. Germline lookup yields CDR1 LNHNV and CDR2 YYDKDF (reference sequence). This CDR3 region has 13 residues. Deletions cut 3 bases from V and 5 bases from J, with 8 bases between. PCR primers comprised 60 Vbeta and 13 Jbeta primers. Clones were sequenced by immunoSEQ multiplex PCR, and TCRdb holds only the in-frame ones, with some missing. The repertoire includes fewer than 75,000 clones, about 81% of them detected once, and around an eighth sits in the top ten. This record belongs to a study of cytomegalovirus exposure and HLA in healthy donors. Study as a whole: Findings of an earlier analysis included some 120 million unique TCR beta sequences from 200 million or so T cells. Within an early data release were 80 million to 90 million unique TCRs drawn from HLA-typed donors.

The chain employs TRBV15 and TRBJ2-1; D not resolved. The sequence was obtained from a man between 65 and 85 years old in good health and CMV-seronegative. The material sequenced was PBMCs. This chain's CDR3 is CATSRAYNNEQFF. In DNA form, the CDR3 reads TGTGCCACCAGCAGGGCATACAACAATGAGCAGTTCTTC.